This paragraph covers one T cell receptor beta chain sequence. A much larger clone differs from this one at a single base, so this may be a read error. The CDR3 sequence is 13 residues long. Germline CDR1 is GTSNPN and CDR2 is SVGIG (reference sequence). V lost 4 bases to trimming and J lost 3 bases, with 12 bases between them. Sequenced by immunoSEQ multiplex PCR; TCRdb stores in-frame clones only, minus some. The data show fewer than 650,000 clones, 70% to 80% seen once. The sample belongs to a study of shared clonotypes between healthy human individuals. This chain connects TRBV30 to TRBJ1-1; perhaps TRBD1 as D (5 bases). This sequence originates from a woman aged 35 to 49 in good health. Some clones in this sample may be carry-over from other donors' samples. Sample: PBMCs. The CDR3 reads CAWTTGADTEAFF. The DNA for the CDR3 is TGTGCCTGGACTACAGGCGCGGACACTGAAGCTTTCTTT.